Below, 6 T cell receptor beta chains from the same sample are listed, as sequenced in a study of breast tumors, draining lymph nodes, adjacent tissues. MiXCR, applied by TCRdb to the multiplex PCR reads, yields one record per CDR3 protein. This repertoire shows about 22,000 distinct CDR3 sequences, around 50% found once; its top ten account for 14%. The sequenced sample consisted of breast tumor tissue. These receptor sequences come from a female donor with breast cancer. Some clones in this sample may be carry-over from other donors' samples.

This clonotype has ten or more counts. The chain links TRBV7-9 to TRBJ1-1; D might be TRBD1 (6 bases). The CDR3 covers 14 residues. Trimming shortened V by 1 base and J by 4 bases, and 10 bases separated the two germline ends. Germline lookup yields CDR1 SEHNR and CDR2 FQNEAQ (reference sequence). The CDR3 protein is CASSLVGGSTEAFF. CDR3 in DNA: TGTGCCAGCAGCTTAGTGGGGGGCAGCACTGAAGCTTTCTTT. Combining the CDR3 with reference TRBV7-9 and TRBJ1-1 gives the whole variable domain DTGVSQNPRHKITKRGQNVTFRCDPISEHNRLYWYRQTLGQGPEFLTYFQNEAQLEKSRLLSDRFSAERPKGSFSTLEIQRTEQGDSAMYLCASSLVGGSTEAFFGQGTRLTVV.

The rearrangement links TRBV27 to TRBJ2-5; no clear D. Germline V gene data show CDR1 as MNHEY and CDR2 as SMNVEV (reference sequence). V lost 5 bases and J lost 0, with 16 bases in between. The CDR3 totals 16 residues. The CDR3, as DNA: TGTGCCAGCAGTCCCCACACCAAAGAATACCAAGAGACCCAGTACTTC. This translates into CASSPHTKEYQETQYF.

The rearrangement links TRBV9 to TRBJ1-2; no clear D. The V gene's germline CDR1 is SGDLS and CDR2 YYNGEE. The CDR3 totals 14 residues. V lost 0 bases and J 0 bases, leaving 6 bases between the germline ends. The CDR3 region is CASSVDDSNYGYTF. The CDR3 DNA is TGTGCCAGCAGCGTAGATGACTCTAACTATGGCTACACCTTC.

The CDR3 sequence is CASSSDRDKRGEKLFF. The CDR3 DNA follows: TGTGCCAGCAGTTCGGACAGGGATAAGAGGGGGGAAAAACTGTTTTTT. This chain connects TRBV6-1 to TRBJ1-4; 8 bases match TRBD1. The ends lost 5 bases at V and 8 bases at J; junction bases unmatched: 13. Germline CDR1 is MNHNS and CDR2 is SASEGT. The CDR3 is 16 residues long.

V and J are TRBV29-1 and TRBJ2-1; perhaps TRBD1 as D (5 bases). The V gene's germline CDR1 is SQVTM and CDR2 ANQGSEA. Trimming stripped 7 bases from V and 10 bases from J, with 17 bases between. The CDR3 extends over 12 amino acids. Here the CDR3 DNA reads TGCAGCGGCCTGGGGTCGAGACAGGAGCAGTTCTTC. It specifies CSGLGSRQEQFF.

The chain couples TRBV29-1 to TRBJ2-5, with D possibly matching TRBD2 (5 bases). Germline CDR1 and CDR2: SQVTM and ANQGSEA. The CDR3 totals 15 residues. The ends were cut back, 4 bases at V and 3 bases at J, with 18 bases in the middle. The CDR3 loop reads CSVASQRGIKETQYF. CDR3 nucleotide sequence: TGCAGCGTTGCCAGCCAGCGAGGGATTAAAGAGACCCAGTACTTC. The whole variable domain, filled in from reference TRBV29-1 and TRBJ2-5, reads SAVISQKPSRDICQRGTSLTIQCQVDSQVTMMFWYRQQPGQSLTLIATANQGSEATYESGFVIDKFPISRPNLTFSTLTVSNMSPEDSSIYLCSVASQRGIKETQYFGPGTRLLVL.